What follows describes a single T cell receptor (beta chain). Its specificity is unknown. Each donor was healthy, and each was a bone marrow donor. The PCR contained 60 Vbeta and 13 Jbeta primers. Assay used: immunoSEQ multiplex PCR; TCRdb lists only in-frame clones, some missing. The sample contains about 130,000 clones, about 82% of which appear only once. These data originate in a study of cytomegalovirus exposure and HLA in healthy donors. Whole-study findings and limits: Links to common viral pathogens appeared, in a later analysis, for several of the most significant clusters. Association of a missense DCLRE1C variant with TCR beta V- and J-gene trimming was reported in a later analysis. Previous analysis showed most TCR beta V segments were productive about 90% or about 30% of the time.

The clonotype comes from a boy aged 5-17 years in good health and CMV-seronegative. The sample was PBMCs.

The CDR3: CASSPTSSQETQYF. DNA of the CDR3: TGTGCCAGCAGCCCGACTAGCAGTCAAGAGACCCAGTACTTC. The chain combines TRBV7-9 with TRBJ2-5; 7 nucleotides align to TRBD2. Germline values: CDR1 SEHNR, CDR2 FQNEAQ (reference sequence). J lost 2 bases, V lost 5 bases, and 5 bases had no gene match. The CDR3 spans 14 residues.